This TCR beta chain was profiled in a study of T-cell memory formation after mild COVID-19. MiXCR, run by TCRdb on the 5' RACE reads, gives a single entry per CDR3 protein. In the table there are 310,000 or so distinct CDR3 sequences, approximately 15% of which are singletons. Study results and caveats: Clones which contracted sat mainly in CM and EM if CD4+, and in EMRA if CD8+.

The germline V gene encodes CDR1 ENHRY and CDR2 SYGVKD. This CDR3 comprises 13 residues. The V end lost 10 bases, the J end lost 0 bases, and 10 bases lay between the germline ends. As concerns this clonotype: Antigen specificity is unknown.

The TCR was taken from a man aged 18-30 years who had mild COVID-19 (a few samples of this study predate the infection). Cell type and time point are not known. Sequenced input: PBMCs or a T cell subset sorted from them (not recorded which). The chain joins TRBV10-3 to TRBJ2-1; TRBD2 is a possible D gene (5 bases). As DNA, the CDR3 is TGTGCCACCACGGGGAGCTCCTACAATGAGCAGTTCTTC. Translating it yields CATTGSSYNEQFF.